This is a list of T cell receptor beta chains from one sample in a study of T cell changes during pregnancy in multiple sclerosis. Assay: immunoSEQ multiplex PCR; the TCRdb copy retains only in-frame clones and omits some. The repertoire includes around 30,000 clones, around 89% of them detected once, and 0.45% to 0.6% sits in the top ten. Material: CD4+ T cells from peripheral blood mononuclear cells, obtained in the third trimester of pregnancy. The receptor set was obtained from a female donor in good health, enrolled as a control in a pregnancy study. Each CDR3 is given with its conserved first and last residue.

TRBV7-6	TRBJ1-1	CASSLVGRGDTEAFF
TRBV10-3	TRBJ2-3	CATQGRAGVDTQYF
TRBV19	TRBJ1-3	CASTLGQGIAGNTIYF
TRBV18	TRBJ1-6	CASSPGGQTNSPLHF
TRBV7-8	TRBJ2-1	CASSMLTGVKDEQFF
TRBV5-6	TRBJ2-1	CASSKDRAANEQFF
TRBV9	TRBJ2-3	CASSTRGGAPDTQYF
TRBV29-1	TRBJ1-3	CSVLVGNTIYF
TRBV7-9	TRBJ2-3	CASSWPGAGADTQYF
TRBV29-1	TRBJ2-7	CSVGGAEGYEQYF
TRBV14	TRBJ2-1	CASSLHHERGGLYEQFF
TRBV29-1	TRBJ1-6	CSATGPGLDSPLHF
TRBV7-9	TRBJ2-7	CASSRLGDRSDYEQYF
TRBV30	TRBJ1-1	CAWSAQGAGEAFF
TRBV5-6	TRBJ2-2	CASNNPGQGAIGELFF
TRBV18	TRBJ1-1	CASSPQGGTEAFF
TRBV5-8	TRBJ2-2	CASSPGRLAGGRTGELFF
TRBV5-1	TRBJ1-4	CASSLQGQPNEKLFF